Below are 28 T cell receptor beta chains sequenced from a single sample in a study of Ad26.COV2.S vaccination and SARS-CoV-2 variants (TCRdb year 2021). What the treatment or condition label conveys for this sample: some 19 received Ad26.COV2.S at low or high dose, single or two shots; roughly five received placebo; per-sample allocation not given. Repertoires of vaccine and placebo recipients were sequenced from samples collected on day 63 after the first injection. Preparation of the library involved the immunoSEQ multiplex PCR assay. The table comes from immuneACCESS by way of TCRdb, which keeps in-frame sequences with V and J called. Part of the clones is missing from these tables; in studies checked, under half for an unresolved V gene and the rest for unknown reasons. The table for this sample lists about 680,000 clones; more than 70% of them were counted only once. Of the sample, about 1.5% is held by the ten largest clones.

The sample was peripheral blood, taken in a trial of Ad26.COV2.S vaccine versus placebo. These receptors were taken from a person between 18 and 59 years old who received the Ad26.COV2.S COVID-19 vaccine or a placebo.

CDR3 nucleotide sequence: TGTGCCAGCAGTGAGAGGGTGGGCTATGGCTACACCTTC. It translates to CASSERVGYGYTF. V and J are TRBV6-1 and TRBJ1-2; D is unresolved. Trimming took off 3 bases at V and 4 bases at J, with 9 bases between the two ends. The germline gives CDR1 MNHNS, CDR2 SASEGT. The CDR3 is 13 residues long.

This clone was observed once. The chain recombines TRBV5-1 with TRBJ2-6; no reliable D call. V was clipped by 6 bases and J by 0 bases, with 10 bases between them. There are 15 residues in the CDR3. Germline CDR1 and CDR2: SGHRS and YFSETQ. DNA for the CDR3: TGCGCCAGCACCTACATTTACTCTGGGGCCAACGTCCTGACTTTC. It yields the protein CASTYIYSGANVLTF.

This rearrangement joins TRBV7-9 to TRBJ1-2, with D maybe TRBD1 (5 bases). Looked up from germline, CDR1 is SEHNR and CDR2 is FQNEAQ (reference sequence). The V gene lost 3 bases and the J gene lost 2 bases, with 10 bases spanning the gap. The CDR3 contains 14 residues. The CDR3 sequence is CASSLGVGNYGYTF. CDR3 sequence (DNA): TGTGCCAGCAGCTTGGGGGTAGGGAACTATGGCTACACCTTC.

The chain carries TRBV9 and TRBJ2-1; 10 nucleotides match TRBD2. Losses at the gene ends were 0 bases for V and 2 bases for J; bases not matched to a gene: 8. This CDR3 has 18 amino acids. The germline V gene has CDR1 SGDLS and CDR2 YYNGEE. The CDR3 spells CASSVERGGRLTYNEQFF. The CDR3 bases are TGTGCCAGCAGCGTAGAGCGGGGGGGCAGGCTAACCTACAATGAGCAGTTCTTC. Full variable domain (outside the CDR3, taken from reference TRBV9 and TRBJ2-1): DSGVTQTPKHLITATGQRVTLRCSPRSGDLSVYWYQQSLDQGLQFLIQYYNGEERAKGNILERFSAQQFPDLHSELNLSSLELGDSALYFCASSVERGGRLTYNEQFFGPGTRLTVL.

The J gene is TRBJ2-5, the V gene TRBV11-3; 8 bases line up with TRBD1. V dropped 4 bases and J dropped 7; count of bases not matched to a gene: 5. Germline CDR1 reads SGHNT; CDR2 reads YENEEA. This CDR3 has 13 residues. The CDR3 protein is CASSSDRVATQYF. The CDR3, as DNA: TGTGCCAGCAGCTCGGACAGGGTGGCGACCCAGTACTTC.

V is TRBV29-1 and J is TRBJ2-1; D ambiguous. The CDR3 is made up of 12 amino acids. Looked up from germline, CDR1 is SQVTM and CDR2 is ANQGSEA. Trimming removed 8 bases from V and 0 bases from J, with 8 bases in between. In nucleotides, the CDR3 is TGCAGCTGTGGTCTCTCCTACAATGAGCAGTTCTTC. This encodes CSCGLSYNEQFF.

V gene TRBV27 combines with J gene TRBJ1-3, with unresolved D. Trimming cost V 6 bases and J 1 base, with 10 bases left between them. CDR3 length: 14 amino acids. Germline V gene sequence: CDR1 MNHEY, CDR2 SMNVEV (reference sequence). The CDR3 DNA reads TGTGCCAGCAGGGGTATGGGATCTGGAAACACCATATATTTT. Translation: CASRGMGSGNTIYF.

The V and J genes are TRBV29-1 and TRBJ1-4; D unclear. CDR1 SQVTM and CDR2 ANQGSEA come from the germline V gene. Between the trimmed V and J ends, which lost 6 bases and 7 bases, there was a span of 18 bases. The CDR3 is 14 amino acids. Here the CDR3 DNA reads TGCAGCGTGTCCTCCGGGGTCGTGGTTGAAAAACTGTTTTTT. Encoded protein: CSVSSGVVVEKLFF.

The V call is TRBV30, the J call TRBJ1-4; 10 bases map to TRBD1. The CDR3 has 14 residues. Looked up from germline, CDR1 is GTSNPN and CDR2 is SVGIG (reference sequence). The J segment lost 9 bases and the V segment lost 1 base, leaving 5 bases of the junction unmatched. CDR3 loop: CAWSGPGQGQKLFF. For the CDR3, the DNA is TGTGCCTGGAGTGGACCGGGACAGGGGCAAAAACTGTTTTTT.

V and J are TRBV3-1 (or the pseudogene TRBV3-2) and TRBJ2-7; D assignment may be TRBD1 or TRBD2 (5 bases each). The CDR3 sequence is 13 residues long. The germline V gene encodes CDR1 LGHDT and CDR2 YNNKEL (reference sequence). V was trimmed by 6 bases and J by 3 bases, leaving 12 bases between them. The CDR3 DNA sequence: TGTGCCAGCAGTAGGGACGGATTCTACGAGCAGTACTTC. Its protein is CASSRDGFYEQYF.

This chain joins TRBV12-3 or TRBV12-4 and TRBJ1-5; D gene unclear. The CDR3 runs 13 residues. V was pared by 6 bases and J by 7 bases, with 13 bases between. This chain's CDR3 is CASSRNVDQPQHF. CDR3 nucleotides: TGTGCCAGCAGCAGAAATGTTGACCAGCCCCAGCATTTT.

V usage is TRBV4-1 and J usage is TRBJ2-3, with TRBD2 identical over 7 bases. This CDR3 spans 17 amino acids. Losses at the gene ends were 0 bases for V and 3 bases for J; bases not matched to a gene: 9. From germline, CDR1 is MGHRA and CDR2 YSYEKL. CDR3 DNA: TGCGCCAGCAGCCAAGAACGTTTAGGAGCGGGAACAGATACGCAGTATTTT. It specifies CASSQERLGAGTDTQYF.

The rearrangement links TRBV18 to TRBJ2-3; no reliable D call. Germline V gene sequence: CDR1 KGHSH, CDR2 LQKENI. The length of the CDR3 is 15 residues. The V and J ends lost 5 bases and 3 bases respectively, with 15 bases between them. The CDR3 loop is CASSVGLPNTDTQYF. The CDR3 DNA sequence: TGTGCCAGCTCAGTAGGTTTACCGAATACAGATACGCAGTATTTT.

This clone was seen a handful of times. The chain couples TRBV20-1 to TRBJ1-5; D uncertain. The CDR3 has 11 residues. Germline V gene sequence: CDR1 DFQATT, CDR2 SNEGSKA (reference sequence). The germline V and J ends were trimmed by 3 bases and 7 bases, with 7 bases remaining between them. CDR3 bases: TGCAGTGCTAGTGGGTACCAGCCCCAGCATTTT. Encoded protein: CSASGYQPQHF.

V usage is TRBV5-4 and J usage is TRBJ2-7, with D perhaps being TRBD1 or TRBD2 (5 bases each). V was clipped by 3 bases and J by 0 bases, with 10 bases between them. The CDR3 has 14 amino acids. From germline, CDR1 is SGHNT and CDR2 YYREEE (reference sequence). For the CDR3, the DNA is TGTGCCAGCAGCTGGGGGTCTGGCTCCTACGAGCAGTACTTC. Protein: CASSWGSGSYEQYF.

This rearrangement joins TRBV18 to TRBJ1-2; D unresolved. Germline V gene data show CDR1 as KGHSH and CDR2 as LQKENI. CDR3 length equals 12 residues. The ends were cut back, 3 bases at V and 9 bases at J, with 11 bases in the middle. For the CDR3, the DNA is TGTGCCAGCTCACCCAGAGAGGGCAGCTACACCTTC. Protein product: CASSPREGSYTF. Full variable domain (rest looked up from reference TRBV18 and TRBJ1-2): NAGVMQNPRHLVRRRGQEARLRCSPMKGHSHVYWYRQLPEEGLKFMVYLQKENIIDESGMPKERFSAEFPKEGPSILRIQQVVRGDSAAYFCASSPREGSYTFGSGTRLTVV.

The CDR3 is CASSFLAGGYEQYF. CDR3 nucleotide sequence: TGTGCCAGCAGTTTCCTGGCGGGAGGCTACGAGCAGTACTTC. The chain links TRBV27 to TRBJ2-7; 8 bases are a match to TRBD2. Germline CDR1 reads MNHEY; CDR2 reads SMNVEV (reference sequence). V lost 3 bases, J lost 3 bases, and 4 bases stayed unmatched. This CDR3 region has 14 residues.

This clone was seen a few times. This sequence joins TRBV7-2 and TRBJ1-6; 8 nucleotides line up with TRBD1. This CDR3 has 15 residues. J was trimmed by 9 bases and V by 5 bases; bases with no gene match: 9. Germline CDR1 reads SGHTA; CDR2 reads FQGNSA. The CDR3 loop is CASSASGGAGSPLHF. As DNA, the CDR3 is TGTGCCAGCAGCGCCTCAGGGGGCGCGGGTTCACCCCTCCACTTT.

The J gene is TRBJ1-5, the V gene TRBV5-5; maybe TRBD1 (6 bases). The germline V and J ends were trimmed by 1 base and 6 bases, with 11 bases remaining between them. This CDR3 has 14 amino acids. CDR1 is SGHKS and CDR2 is YYEKEE in the germline V gene (reference sequence). CDR3 region: CASSLSQGSQPQHF. The CDR3 coding sequence is TGTGCCAGCAGCTTGTCCCAGGGGTCTCAGCCCCAGCATTTT.

The chain combines TRBV29-1 with TRBJ2-7; D is undetermined. V lost 1 base to trimming and J lost 4 bases, with 23 bases between them. CDR1 and CDR2 (germline): SQVTM, ANQGSEA. CDR3 length equals 17 residues. The CDR3 DNA reads as TGCAGCGTTGAAGTCAGAGGTCGGCAGGTAAAGGGATACGAGCAGTACTTC. The encoded protein is CSVEVRGRQVKGYEQYF.

This clone was seen once. The chain uses TRBV4-1 and TRBJ1-5; D is uncertain. The CDR3 extends over 16 amino acids. CDR1 MGHRA and CDR2 YSYEKL come from the germline V gene. Trimming pared 0 bases from V and 0 bases from J, leaving 9 bases between. This CDR3 is CASSQEGSHSNQPQHF. The CDR3 DNA reads TGCGCCAGCAGCCAAGAGGGCAGTCATAGCAATCAGCCCCAGCATTTT.

To note about this clone: Other DNA sequences in the sample encode the same CDR3. V and J are TRBV27 and TRBJ2-7; 8 bases are a match to TRBD1. Per germline, CDR1 MNHEY and CDR2 SMNVEV (reference sequence). J gave up 4 bases and V 3 bases, and 5 bases lay outside the gene matches. The CDR3 loop spans 14 amino acids. CDR3 DNA sequence: TGTGCCAGCAGTTTCTCGGACAGGGTTTACGAGCAGTACTTC. This encodes CASSFSDRVYEQYF.

This chain joins TRBV6-5 and TRBJ2-4, with 8 bases fitting TRBD2. Losses at the gene ends were 8 bases for V and 4 bases for J; bases not matched to a gene: 10. Germline V gene data show CDR1 as MNHEY and CDR2 as SVGAGI. This CDR3 spans 15 amino acids. This CDR3 is CASRTSRDQKNIQYF. CDR3 nucleotide sequence: TGTGCCAGCCGGACTAGCCGGGATCAGAAAAACATTCAGTACTTC.

In this sample, this clone turned up once. The V and J genes are TRBV4-3 and TRBJ1-1; 7 nucleotides align to TRBD1. The CDR3 consists of 17 residues. Looked up from germline, CDR1 is LGHNA and CDR2 is YSLEER. V lost 4 bases and J lost 0; bases outside the gene matches: 11. CDR3 DNA sequence: TGCGCCAGCAGCCCCCAAATCGGAACAGGGGTGAACACTGAAGCTTTCTTT. Translation: CASSPQIGTGVNTEAFF.

This rearrangement joins TRBV4-1 to TRBJ1-5, with 8 bases fitting TRBD1. The V and J ends lost 3 bases and 7 bases, in that order; junction bases with no gene match: 5. The CDR3 covers 14 residues. Germline loops: CDR1 MGHRA, CDR2 YSYEKL. The CDR3 bases are TGCGCCAGCAGCCACCAGGACAGGGCACAGCCCCAGCATTTT. The encoded protein is CASSHQDRAQPQHF.

J is TRBJ2-3 and V is TRBV5-1, with D perhaps TRBD1 (7 bases). This CDR3 comprises 15 residues. The V end was cut by 4 bases, the J end by 0 bases, with 12 bases between. In germline, CDR1 is SGHRS, CDR2 YFSETQ. The CDR3 region is CASSPTGTSTDTQYF. For the CDR3, the DNA is TGCGCCAGCAGCCCGACAGGGACTAGCACAGATACGCAGTATTTT.

The rearrangement links TRBV5-4 to TRBJ1-2; D remains unclear. Trimming took off 5 bases at V and 3 bases at J, with 8 bases between the two ends. Germline V gives CDR1 SGHNT, CDR2 YYREEE (reference sequence). The length of the CDR3 is 12 residues. DNA of the CDR3: TGTGCCAGCAGGGAGGGAGACTATGGCTACACCTTC. Translation gives CASREGDYGYTF.

V usage is TRBV18 and J usage is TRBJ2-1; D ambiguous. V was pared by 6 bases and J by 5 bases, with 11 bases between. The germline gives CDR1 KGHSH, CDR2 LQKENI. The CDR3 sequence is 13 residues long. As DNA, the CDR3 is TGTGCCAGCTCGCTCCACCGGGACAATGAGCAGTTCTTC. Protein product: CASSLHRDNEQFF.